The T cell receptor (beta chain) under discussion was sequenced for a study of cytomegalovirus exposure and HLA in healthy donors. PCR was performed using 60 Vbeta and 13 Jbeta primers. TCRdb's copy holds only in-frame clones and misses some; the assay was immunoSEQ multiplex PCR. This sample has fewer than 150,000 clones, with around 76% found just once. The germline V gene has CDR1 SNHLY and CDR2 FYNNEI. The trim removed 8 bases at V and 12 bases at J, leaving 8 bases unmatched. The CDR3 has 11 residues. Although they were nominally healthy when sampled, donors likely had unrecorded immune exposures.

The TCR was taken from a man aged 60-69 years in good health and CMV-seropositive. Sequenced sample: PBMCs. The chain employs TRBV2 and TRBJ1-2; TRBD1 matches 8 bases. CDR3 nucleotide sequence: TGTGCCAGCCCGCGGACAGGGAAAGACACCTTC. As protein: CASPRTGKDTF.